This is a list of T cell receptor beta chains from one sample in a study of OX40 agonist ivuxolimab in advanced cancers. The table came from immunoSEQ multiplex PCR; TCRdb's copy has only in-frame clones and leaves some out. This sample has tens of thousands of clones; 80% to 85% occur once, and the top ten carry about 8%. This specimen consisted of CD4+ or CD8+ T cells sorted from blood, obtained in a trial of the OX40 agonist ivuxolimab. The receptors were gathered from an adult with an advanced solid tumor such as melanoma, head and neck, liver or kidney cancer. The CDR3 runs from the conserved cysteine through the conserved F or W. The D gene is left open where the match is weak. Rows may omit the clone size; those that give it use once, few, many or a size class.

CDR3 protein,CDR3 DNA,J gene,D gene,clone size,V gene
CASSEVRDRGPEQYF,TGTGCCAGCAGTGAAGTGCGGGACAGGGGCCCCGAGCAGTACTTC,TRBJ2-7,TRBD1,-,TRBV2
CAISDGTGGYEQYF,TGTGCCATCAGTGACGGGACAGGGGGCTACGAGCAGTACTTC,TRBJ2-7,TRBD1,-,TRBV6-5
CASSEAVGSIPQPQHF,TGTGCCAGCAGTGAAGCGGTAGGCAGTATTCCTCAGCCCCAGCATTTT,TRBJ1-5,-,-,TRBV2
CASSIPGTAYGYTF,TGTGCCAGTAGTATCCCCGGGACAGCGTATGGCTACACCTTC,TRBJ1-2,TRBD1,-,TRBV19
CASSFSGTGANYGYTF,TGTGCCAGCAGCTTTTCCGGGACAGGGGCTAACTATGGCTACACCTTC,TRBJ1-2,TRBD1,-,TRBV7-8
CASSRDRAESGNTIYF,TGTGCCAGCAGCCGGGACAGGGCGGAATCTGGAAACACCATATATTTT,TRBJ1-3,TRBD1,-,TRBV11-2
CASSAAWGSAGRYNEQFF,TGTGCCAGCAGCGCGGCGTGGGGGTCTGCGGGACGCTACAATGAGCAGTTCTTC,TRBJ2-1,-,-,TRBV28
CASIHTPGTDSSGNTIYF,TGTGCCAGCATTCATACGCCCGGGACAGACAGCTCTGGAAACACCATATATTTT,TRBJ1-3,TRBD1,-,TRBV28
CSVVAREDGMSYEQYF,TGCAGCGTTGTAGCGCGCGAGGACGGAATGTCCTACGAGCAGTACTTC,TRBJ2-7,-,few,TRBV29-1
CASSGGPSRPLHF,TGTGCCAGCAGCGGCGGGCCCAGCAGGCCCCTCCACTTT,TRBJ1-6,-,-,TRBV9
CASSFERGHSGNTIYF,TGTGCCAGCAGCTTCGAGAGGGGACACTCTGGAAACACCATATATTTT,TRBJ1-3,-,-,TRBV5-4
CASSGTASEKLFF,TGTGCCAGCAGTGGGACAGCATCTGAAAAACTGTTTTTT,TRBJ1-4,-,-,TRBV2
CASSFADTQYF,TGCGCCAGCAGCTTTGCGGATACGCAGTATTTT,TRBJ2-3,-,-,TRBV5-1
CASSLDNEQFF,TGTGCCAGCAGCCTGGACAATGAGCAGTTCTTC,TRBJ2-1,-,-,TRBV5-5
CALGNQGRDGRRGYTF,TGTGCCCTAGGGAATCAGGGCAGGGACGGAAGGAGGGGCTACACCTTC,TRBJ1-2,-,-,TRBV30
CASSLAAGNEQFF,TGTGCCAGCAGCTTAGCAGCGGGCAATGAGCAGTTCTTC,TRBJ2-1,-,-,TRBV5-4
CASSLNSGPGIIYEQYF,TGTGCCAGCAGCTTAAATTCCGGGCCGGGGATTATCTACGAGCAGTACTTC,TRBJ2-7,-,-,TRBV11-2
CASSVGKWGGTSGNTIYF,TGTGCCAGCAGCGTAGGAAAGTGGGGGGGGACCTCTGGAAACACCATATATTTT,TRBJ1-3,-,-,TRBV9
CSVVRDRNTEAFF,TGCAGCGTTGTGAGGGACAGGAACACTGAAGCTTTCTTT,TRBJ1-1,TRBD1,few,TRBV29-1
CATSRDWTGGSFNQPQHF,TGTGCCACCAGCAGAGATTGGACAGGGGGATCCTTCAATCAGCCCCAGCATTTT,TRBJ1-5,TRBD1,-,TRBV15
CASSLGLEAGELFF,TGTGCCAGCAGTTTGGGACTAGAGGCCGGGGAGCTGTTTTTT,TRBJ2-2,TRBD2,-,TRBV6-5
CASSPRYNEQFF,TGTGCCAGCAGCCCCCGATACAATGAGCAGTTCTTC,TRBJ2-1,-,-,TRBV11-3
CASSFSPTKSEQYF,TGTGCCAGCAGCTTTTCACCCACGAAGAGCGAGCAGTACTTC,TRBJ2-7,-,once,TRBV7-8
CASSYEGRGNQPQHF,TGTGCCAGCAGTTACGAGGGTCGGGGCAATCAGCCCCAGCATTTT,TRBJ1-5,-,-,TRBV6-5
CASSISGTTGEQYF,TGTGCCAGCAGTATCTCCGGGACAACTGGAGAGCAGTACTTC,TRBJ2-7,-,-,TRBV6-6
CASSKGQPSNQPQHF,TGTGCCAGCTCAAAGGGACAACCAAGCAATCAGCCCCAGCATTTT,TRBJ1-5,-,-,TRBV18
CASSLVVGASRSEQYF,TGTGCCAGCAGTTTAGTCGTAGGGGCGAGTCGAAGCGAGCAGTACTTC,TRBJ2-7,-,once,TRBV28
CSVWDRGYTF,TGCAGTGTTTGGGATCGGGGCTACACCTTC,TRBJ1-2,-,-,TRBV20-1
CASSLEGRGRCFF,TGTGCCAGCAGCTTAGAGGGCAGGGGAAGATGCTTCTTT,TRBJ1-1,-,-,TRBV7-2
CASSLRGSGDYGYTF,TGTGCCAGCAGCTTACGCGGGTCGGGGGACTATGGCTACACCTTC,TRBJ1-2,-,many,TRBV7-3
CAISESGTAYF,TGTGCCATCAGTGAGTCCGGGACAGCGTATTTT,TRBJ2-3,TRBD1,-,TRBV10-3
CASSQVAGGTDTQYF,TGTGCCAGCAGCCAAGTTGCAGGGGGCACAGATACGCAGTATTTT,TRBJ2-3,-,-,TRBV4-2
CASSYFRGGDDNSPLHF,TGTGCCAGCAGCTACTTCAGGGGGGGCGACGATAATTCACCCCTCCACTTT,TRBJ1-6,TRBD1,-,TRBV7-9
CASSLGQAPYEQYF,TGCGCCAGCAGCTTGGGACAGGCACCCTACGAGCAGTACTTC,TRBJ2-7,-,-,TRBV5-1
CASSDVGGGGKNIQYF,TGTGCCAGCAGCGACGTAGGGGGCGGAGGCAAAAACATTCAGTACTTC,TRBJ2-4,TRBD1,-,TRBV11-3
CASSFAIRTGGNTQYF,TGTGCCAGCAGCTTCGCTATTCGGACAGGGGGAAATACGCAGTATTTT,TRBJ2-3,TRBD1,-,TRBV7-9
CASSLEGPNTGELFF,TGTGCCAGCAGTTTAGAGGGACCTAACACCGGGGAGCTGTTTTTT,TRBJ2-2,-,once,TRBV27
CATRGGETQYF,TGTGCCACCCGAGGGGGGGAGACCCAGTACTTC,TRBJ2-5,-,-,TRBV7-9
CASSSYPGLAMYEQFF,TGTGCCAGCAGCTCGTACCCGGGACTAGCGATGTATGAGCAGTTCTTC,TRBJ2-1,TRBD2,-,TRBV11-2
CASSLIGQAAYEQYF,TGCGCCAGCAGCTTGATTGGACAGGCAGCCTACGAGCAGTACTTC,TRBJ2-7,TRBD1,few,TRBV5-1
CASSYGDIGEQYF,TGTGCCAGCAGTTACGGGGACATCGGCGAGCAGTACTTC,TRBJ2-7,-,-,TRBV6-5
CAISEGPGAWRSNQPQHF,TGTGCCATCAGTGAGGGGCCAGGAGCGTGGAGGAGCAATCAGCCCCAGCATTTT,TRBJ1-5,-,once,TRBV10-3
CATSRTQGRLRIGYTF,TGTGCCACCAGCCGCACACAGGGAAGGCTCAGGATCGGCTACACCTTC,TRBJ1-2,-,-,TRBV15
CASSLTGAGYAYNEQFF,TGTGCCAGCAGCTTAACGGGGGCGGGTTATGCCTACAATGAGCAGTTCTTC,TRBJ2-1,-,-,TRBV7-3
CASSIEPGNYEQYF,TGTGCCAGTAGTATAGAGCCAGGGAACTACGAGCAGTACTTC,TRBJ2-7,-,-,TRBV19
CASSLFKGSGYTF,TGTGCCAGCAGCTTATTCAAAGGCTCTGGCTACACCTTC,TRBJ1-2,-,-,TRBV7-9
CASSLGGRPNEKLFF,TGTGCCAGCAGCTTGGGGGGGCGACCTAATGAAAAACTGTTTTTT,TRBJ1-4,-,few,TRBV5-6
CASSLVLVRYNEQFF,TGTGCCAGCAGCTTAGTTTTAGTGCGATACAATGAGCAGTTCTTC,TRBJ2-1,-,-,TRBV13
CASSLEAGGVKAFF,TGTGCCAGCAGCTTGGAGGCGGGGGGAGTGAAAGCTTTCTTT,TRBJ1-1,-,-,TRBV5-8